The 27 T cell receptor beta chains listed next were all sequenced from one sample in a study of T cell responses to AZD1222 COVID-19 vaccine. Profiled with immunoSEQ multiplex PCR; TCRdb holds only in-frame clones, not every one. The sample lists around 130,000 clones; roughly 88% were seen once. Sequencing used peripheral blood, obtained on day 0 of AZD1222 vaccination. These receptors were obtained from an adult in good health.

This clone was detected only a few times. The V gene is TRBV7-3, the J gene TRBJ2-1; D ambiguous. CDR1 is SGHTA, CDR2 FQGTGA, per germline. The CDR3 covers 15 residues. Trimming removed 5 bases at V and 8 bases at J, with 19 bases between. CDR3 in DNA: TGTGCCAGCAGCCCTTACGGGTTTGGGAAGGATGAGCAGTTCTTC. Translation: CASSPYGFGKDEQFF.

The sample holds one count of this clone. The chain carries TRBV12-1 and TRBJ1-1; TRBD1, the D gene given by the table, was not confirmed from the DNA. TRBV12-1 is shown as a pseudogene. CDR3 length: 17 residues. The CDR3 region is CASFWAHRHRGRTEAFF. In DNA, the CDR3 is TGTGCCAGCTTCTGGGCGCACCGACACAGGGGGCGCACTGAAGCTTTCTTT.

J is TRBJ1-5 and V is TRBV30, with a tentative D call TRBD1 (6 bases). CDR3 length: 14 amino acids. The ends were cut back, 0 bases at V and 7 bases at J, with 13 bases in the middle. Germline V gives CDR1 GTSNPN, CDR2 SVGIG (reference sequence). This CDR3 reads CAWSVRGGAQPQHF. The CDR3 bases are TGTGCCTGGAGTGTCCGGGGGGGCGCCCAGCCCCAGCATTTT.

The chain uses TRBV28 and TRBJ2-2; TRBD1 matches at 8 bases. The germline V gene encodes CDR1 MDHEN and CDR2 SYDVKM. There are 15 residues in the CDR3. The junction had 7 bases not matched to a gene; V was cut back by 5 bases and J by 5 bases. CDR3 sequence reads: CASSPSGGRTGELFF. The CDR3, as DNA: TGTGCCAGCAGTCCTTCAGGGGGCCGGACCGGGGAGCTGTTTTTT.

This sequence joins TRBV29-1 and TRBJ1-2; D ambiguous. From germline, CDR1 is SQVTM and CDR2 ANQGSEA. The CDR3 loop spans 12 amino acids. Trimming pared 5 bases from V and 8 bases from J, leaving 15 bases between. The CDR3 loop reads CSVNSREGGYTF. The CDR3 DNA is TGCAGCGTTAATTCTCGGGAGGGCGGCTACACCTTC.

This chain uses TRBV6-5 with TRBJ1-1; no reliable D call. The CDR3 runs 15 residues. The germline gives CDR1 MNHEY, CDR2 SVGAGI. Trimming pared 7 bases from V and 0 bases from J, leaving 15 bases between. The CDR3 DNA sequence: TGTGCCAGCACCGACCAGGCGGAGGTGAACACTGAAGCTTTCTTT. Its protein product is CASTDQAEVNTEAFF.

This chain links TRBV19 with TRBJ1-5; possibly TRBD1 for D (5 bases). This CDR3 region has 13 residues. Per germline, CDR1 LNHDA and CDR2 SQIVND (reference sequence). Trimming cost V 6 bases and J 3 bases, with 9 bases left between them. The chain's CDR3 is CASSRDFNQPQHF. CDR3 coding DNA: TGTGCCAGTAGCAGGGACTTCAATCAGCCCCAGCATTTT.

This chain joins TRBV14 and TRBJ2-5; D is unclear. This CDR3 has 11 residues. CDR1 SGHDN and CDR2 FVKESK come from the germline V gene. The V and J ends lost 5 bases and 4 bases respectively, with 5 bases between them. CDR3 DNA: TGTGCCAGCAGCTCTCTAGAGACCCAGTACTTC. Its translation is CASSSLETQYF.

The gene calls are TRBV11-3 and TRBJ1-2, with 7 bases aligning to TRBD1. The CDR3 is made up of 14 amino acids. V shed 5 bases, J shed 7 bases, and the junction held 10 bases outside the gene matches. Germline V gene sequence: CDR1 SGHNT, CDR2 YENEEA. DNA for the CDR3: TGTGCCAGCAGCCCCTCGGGACAGTCGGGTGGCTACACCTTC. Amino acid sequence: CASSPSGQSGGYTF.

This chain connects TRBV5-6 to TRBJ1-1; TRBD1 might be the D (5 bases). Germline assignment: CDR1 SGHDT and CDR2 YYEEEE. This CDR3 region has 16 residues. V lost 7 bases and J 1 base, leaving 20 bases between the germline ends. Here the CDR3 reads CASGSMRGKTNTEAFF. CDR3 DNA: TGTGCCAGCGGATCTATGAGGGGCAAAACGAACACTGAAGCTTTCTTT.

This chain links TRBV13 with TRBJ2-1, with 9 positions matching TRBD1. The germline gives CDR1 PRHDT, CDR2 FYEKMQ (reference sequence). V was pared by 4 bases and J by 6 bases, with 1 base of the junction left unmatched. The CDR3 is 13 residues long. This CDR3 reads CASSSTGGNEQFF. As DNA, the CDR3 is TGTGCCAGCAGCTCGACAGGGGGCAATGAGCAGTTCTTC.

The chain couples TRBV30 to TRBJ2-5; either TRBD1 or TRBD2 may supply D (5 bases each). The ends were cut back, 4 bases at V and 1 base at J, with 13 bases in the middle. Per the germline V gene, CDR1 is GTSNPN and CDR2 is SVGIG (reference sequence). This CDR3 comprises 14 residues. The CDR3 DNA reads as TGTGCCTGGAACTCCGGGGCCACCCAAGAGACCCAGTACTTC. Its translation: CAWNSGATQETQYF. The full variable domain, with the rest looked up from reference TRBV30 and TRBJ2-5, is SQTIHQWPATLVQPVGSPLSLECTVEGTSNPNLYWYRQAAGRGLQLLFYSVGIGQISSEVPQNLSASRPQDRQFILSSKKLLLSDSGFYLCAWNSGATQETQYFGPGTRLLVL.

Here the CDR3 reads CASSLARPGQGLEQYF. DNA of the CDR3: TGCGCCAGCAGCTTGGCGCGACCGGGACAGGGGCTCGAGCAGTACTTC. The V gene is TRBV5-1, the J gene TRBJ2-7; 10 bases are a match to TRBD1. The CDR3 loop spans 16 amino acids. Germline V gene sequence: CDR1 SGHRS, CDR2 YFSETQ. The J segment lost 6 bases and the V segment lost 0 bases, leaving 9 bases of the junction unmatched.

CDR3 amino acids: CASSEARQGGYEQYF. The CDR3 bases are TGTGCCAGCAGTGAAGCGAGACAGGGGGGGTACGAGCAGTACTTC. This sequence joins TRBV2 and TRBJ2-7; TRBD1 matches at 9 bases. Germline V CDR1 and CDR2: SNHLY, FYNNEI. The ends lost 0 bases at V and 4 bases at J; junction bases unmatched: 4. This CDR3 spans 15 amino acids.

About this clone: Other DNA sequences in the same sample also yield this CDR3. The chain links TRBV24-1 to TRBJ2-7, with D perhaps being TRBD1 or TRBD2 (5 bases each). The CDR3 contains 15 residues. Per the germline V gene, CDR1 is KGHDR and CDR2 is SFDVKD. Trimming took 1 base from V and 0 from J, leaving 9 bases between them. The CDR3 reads CATSDLVGGSYEQYF. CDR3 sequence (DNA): TGTGCCACCAGTGATTTAGTTGGGGGCTCCTACGAGCAGTACTTC.

CDR3 residues: CASSLLGTANTEAFF. Written as DNA, the CDR3 is TGTGCCAGCAGTCTCTTGGGGACGGCGAACACTGAAGCTTTCTTT. The rearrangement links TRBV7-2 to TRBJ1-1; TRBD1 is a possible D gene (5 bases). The CDR3 covers 15 residues. In germline, CDR1 is SGHTA, CDR2 FQGNSA. Between the trimmed V and J ends, which lost 6 bases and 1 base, there was a span of 15 bases.

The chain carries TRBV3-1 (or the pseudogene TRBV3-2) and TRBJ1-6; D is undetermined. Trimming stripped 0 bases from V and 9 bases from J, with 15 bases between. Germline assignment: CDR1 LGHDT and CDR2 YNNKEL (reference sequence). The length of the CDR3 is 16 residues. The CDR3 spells CASSQEIPDAFSPLHF. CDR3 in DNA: TGTGCCAGCAGCCAAGAAATCCCCGACGCGTTTTCACCCCTCCACTTT.

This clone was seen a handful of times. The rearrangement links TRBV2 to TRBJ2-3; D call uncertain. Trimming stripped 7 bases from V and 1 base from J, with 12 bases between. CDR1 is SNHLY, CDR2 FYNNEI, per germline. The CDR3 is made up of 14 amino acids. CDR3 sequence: CASILEYGTDTQYF. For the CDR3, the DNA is TGTGCCAGCATCTTAGAATATGGCACAGATACGCAGTATTTT.

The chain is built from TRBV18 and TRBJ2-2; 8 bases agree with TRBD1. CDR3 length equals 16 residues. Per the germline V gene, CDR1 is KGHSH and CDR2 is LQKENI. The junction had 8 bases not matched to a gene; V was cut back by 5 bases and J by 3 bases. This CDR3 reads CASSFIGQGDTGELFF. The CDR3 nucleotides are TGTGCCAGCTCATTCATAGGACAGGGCGACACCGGGGAGCTGTTTTTT.

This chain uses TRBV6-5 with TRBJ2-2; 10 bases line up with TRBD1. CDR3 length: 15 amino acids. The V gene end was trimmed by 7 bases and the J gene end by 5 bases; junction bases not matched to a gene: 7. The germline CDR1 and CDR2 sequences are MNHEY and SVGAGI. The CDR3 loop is CASTQTGGLTGELFF. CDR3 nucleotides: TGTGCCAGCACCCAGACAGGGGGCTTGACCGGGGAGCTGTTTTTT.

This CDR3 reads CASSQDFAGARSYEQYF. DNA of the CDR3: TGTGCCAGCAGCCAAGATTTCGCGGGGGCGCGTAGCTACGAGCAGTACTTC. V usage is TRBV14 and J usage is TRBJ2-7; a weak D match, TRBD2 (7 bases). V was clipped by 0 bases and J by 3 bases, with 18 bases between them. Germline V lookup: CDR1 SGHDN, CDR2 FVKESK. The CDR3 runs to 17 residues.

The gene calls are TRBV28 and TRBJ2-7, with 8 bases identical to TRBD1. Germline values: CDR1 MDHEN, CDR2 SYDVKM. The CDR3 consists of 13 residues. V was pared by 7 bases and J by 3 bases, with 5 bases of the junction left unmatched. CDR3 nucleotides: TGTGCCAGCACCCCGGGACAGGTCTACGAGCAGTACTTC. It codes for CASTPGQVYEQYF. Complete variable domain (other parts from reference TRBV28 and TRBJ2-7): DVKVTQSSRYLVKRTGEKVFLECVQDMDHENMFWYRQDPGLGLRLIYFSYDVKMKEKGDIPEGYSVSREKKERFSLILESASTNQTSMYLCASTPGQVYEQYFGPGTRLTVT.

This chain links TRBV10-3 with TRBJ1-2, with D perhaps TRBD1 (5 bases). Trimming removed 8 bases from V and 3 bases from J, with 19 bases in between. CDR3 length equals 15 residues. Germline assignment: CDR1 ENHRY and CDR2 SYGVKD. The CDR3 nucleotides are TGTGCCATCCAAGGTGGGGGACCGCTTCACTATGGCTACACCTTC. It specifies CAIQGGGPLHYGYTF.

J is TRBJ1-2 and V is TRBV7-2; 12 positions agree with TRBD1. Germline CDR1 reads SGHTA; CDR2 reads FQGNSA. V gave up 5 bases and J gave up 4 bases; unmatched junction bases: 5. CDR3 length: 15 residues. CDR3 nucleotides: TGTGCCAGCAGCCCTGGGGACAGGGGGCCCTATGGCTACACCTTC. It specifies CASSPGDRGPYGYTF.

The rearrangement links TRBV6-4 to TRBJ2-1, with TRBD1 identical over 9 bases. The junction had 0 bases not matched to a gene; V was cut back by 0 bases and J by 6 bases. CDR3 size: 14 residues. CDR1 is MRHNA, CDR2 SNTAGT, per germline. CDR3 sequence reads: CASSDSTGGNEQFF. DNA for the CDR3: TGTGCCAGCAGTGACTCGACAGGGGGCAATGAGCAGTTCTTC.

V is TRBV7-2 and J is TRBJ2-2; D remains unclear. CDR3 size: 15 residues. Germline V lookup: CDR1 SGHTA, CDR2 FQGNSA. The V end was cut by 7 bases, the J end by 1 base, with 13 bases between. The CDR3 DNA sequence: TGTGCCAGCACCTCTCCTCGACTGAACACCGGGGAGCTGTTTTTT. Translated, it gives CASTSPRLNTGELFF.

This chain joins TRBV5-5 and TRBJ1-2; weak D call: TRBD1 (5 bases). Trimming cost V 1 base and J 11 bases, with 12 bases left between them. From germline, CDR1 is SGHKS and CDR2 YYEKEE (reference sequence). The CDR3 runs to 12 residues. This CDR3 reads CASSLSVGRYTF. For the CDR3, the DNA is TGTGCCAGCAGCTTGTCGGTGGGACGATACACCTTC.